This paragraph covers one TCR beta chain sequence. Antigen: not known. Germline lookup yields CDR1 SQVTM and CDR2 ANQGSEA. V was clipped by 7 bases and J by 6 bases; unmatched bases: 8. There are 15 residues in the CDR3. TCRB libraries came from RNA via three nested multiplex PCR rounds. No unique molecular identifiers were described for these TCRB libraries. TCRdb recomputed calls from the multiplex PCR reads with MiXCR, one row per CDR3 protein. The repertoire holds nearly 15,000 distinct CDR3 sequences, with roughly 73% as singletons. The sample originates from a study of tumor-infiltrating lymphocytes in glioblastoma multiforme. Study-level findings and limits: Detected clone frequencies may not reflect cell counts, being RNA-based. Functional subtype sorting of these T cells was not performed.

This TCR was recovered from a male donor with glioblastoma. The V gene is TRBV29-1, the J gene TRBJ2-2; 13 bases fit TRBD2. Specimen: brain tumor tissue. The CDR3 loop reads CSARSGTSGAGELFF. The CDR3 coding sequence is TGCAGCGCTCGATCAGGGACTAGCGGGGCCGGGGAGCTGTTTTTT.